This T cell receptor (beta chain) was sequenced for a study of long-term antiretroviral therapy in people with HIV. The study's findings and limits: ART adherence was not documented, and neither viral resistance nor therapy changes had any data.

Remarks on this clone: What it binds is not known.

The junction had 9 bases not matched to a gene; V was cut back by 2 bases and J by 8 bases. This CDR3 has 15 residues. The germline CDR1 and CDR2 sequences are WNHNN and SYGVQD (reference sequence). Treatment for every participant with HIV took place in the United States. At survey level, the immunoSEQ assay was run in its v3.0 version. Target depth was about 40,000-50,000 T-cell genomes per sample. TCRdb's copy holds only in-frame clones and misses some; the assay was immunoSEQ multiplex PCR. The data show 30,000 or so clones, around 85% seen once. V is TRBV10-1 and J is TRBJ2-1, with 7 bases fitting TRBD2. The source was unsorted PBMCs, collected 3 years after starting antiretroviral therapy. The sequence derives from a man aged 40-49 years with HIV. The CDR3 loop reads CASSESLRGIYEQFF. CDR3 bases: TGCGCCAGCAGTGAGAGTTTGCGGGGGATCTATGAGCAGTTCTTC.